This TCR beta chain was captured by sequencing in a study of blood T cell repertoires in COVID-19. Study-level background: Acute and convalescent COVID-19 specimens originated in the United States, Italy and Spain. The analysed material was cDNA or gDNA that came from T cells, B-cell-depleted T cells, or PBMCs.

Enrolled through a virtual design, the participants were between roughly 18 and 90 years of age and came from approximately 25 US areas. Before being deemed recovered, Cohort 3 donors had two negative PCRs, clearance, or symptom resolution. The protocol was immunoSEQ multiplex PCR, while the TCRdb copy is restricted to in-frame clones and leaves out a portion. This table holds fewer than 150,000 clones, roughly 80% found once. Losses at the gene ends were 0 bases for V and 2 bases for J; bases not matched to a gene: 1. This CDR3 contains 14 residues. CDR1 LNHNV and CDR2 YYDKDF come from the germline V gene (reference sequence).

The TCR originated in a man aged 25 to 45 who had recovered from COVID-19. The sequencing input was PBMCs or T cells enriched from blood (not recorded which). The rearrangement links TRBV15 to TRBJ2-7, with 7 positions matching TRBD2. The CDR3 nucleotides are TGTGCCACCAGCAGAGAACTAGCGACCTACGAGCAGTACTTC. Its protein product is CATSRELATYEQYF. The full variable domain, completed using reference TRBV15 and TRBJ2-7, is DAMVIQNPRYQVTQFGKPVTLSCSQTLNHNVMYWYQQKSSQAPKLLFHYYDKDFNNEADTPDNFQSRRPNTSFCFLDIRSPGLGDTAMYLCATSRELATYEQYFGPGTRLTVT.